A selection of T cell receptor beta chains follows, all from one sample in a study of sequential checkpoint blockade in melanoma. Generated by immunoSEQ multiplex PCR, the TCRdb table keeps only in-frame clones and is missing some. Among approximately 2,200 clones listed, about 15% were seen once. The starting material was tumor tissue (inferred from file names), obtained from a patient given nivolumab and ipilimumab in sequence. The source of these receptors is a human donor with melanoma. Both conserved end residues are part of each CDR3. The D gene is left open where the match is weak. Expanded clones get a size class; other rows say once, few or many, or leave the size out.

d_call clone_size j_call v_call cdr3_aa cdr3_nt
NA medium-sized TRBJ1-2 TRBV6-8 CASNKRGDGYTF TGTGCCAGCAACAAGAGGGGGGATGGCTACACCTTC
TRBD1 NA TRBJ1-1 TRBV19 CASMGTEGGTEAFF TGTGCCAGTATGGGGACAGAAGGAGGTACTGAAGCTTTCTTT
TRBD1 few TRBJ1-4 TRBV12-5 CASGRTGRNEKLFF TGTGCTAGTGGCCGGACAGGGCGAAATGAAAAACTGTTTTTT
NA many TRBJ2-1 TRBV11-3 CASSLERGRGNEQFF TGTGCCAGCAGCTTAGAGCGGGGAAGGGGGAATGAGCAGTTCTTC
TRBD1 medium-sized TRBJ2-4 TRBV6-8 CASSYSGQDPPRDIQYF TGTGCCAGCAGTTACTCGGGACAGGATCCCCCTAGGGACATTCAGTACTTC
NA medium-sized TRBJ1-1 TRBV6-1 CASSEARLRAFF TGTGCCAGCAGTGAAGCGAGACTCAGGGCTTTCTTT
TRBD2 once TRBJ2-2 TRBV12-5 CASGLSGGANTGELFF TGTGCTAGTGGACTTAGCGGGGGGGCGAACACCGGGGAGCTGTTTTTT
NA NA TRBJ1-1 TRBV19 CASSIWGNTEAFF TGTGCCAGTAGTATATGGGGGAACACTGAAGCTTTCTTT
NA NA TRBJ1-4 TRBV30 CAWSDRMRGMNEKLFF TGTGCCTGGAGTGACCGGATGCGGGGCATGAATGAAAAACTGTTTTTT
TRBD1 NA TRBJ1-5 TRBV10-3 CASLSTRRGLGQPQHF TGTGCCAGCTTATCCACCCGCAGGGGGCTCGGTCAGCCCCAGCATTTT
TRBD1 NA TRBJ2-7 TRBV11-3 CASSSLDRVDSYEQYF TGTGCCAGCAGCTCGCTGGACAGGGTAGATTCCTACGAGCAGTACTTC
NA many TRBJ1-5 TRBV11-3 CASSPLGYHVGNQPQHF TGTGCCAGCAGCCCCCTCGGATACCACGTCGGCAATCAGCCCCAGCATTTT
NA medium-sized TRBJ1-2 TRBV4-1 CASSQASGPYYGYTF TGCGCCAGCAGCCAAGCGAGCGGCCCGTACTATGGCTACACCTTC
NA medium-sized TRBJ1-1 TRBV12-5 CASQDGGAQNTEAFF TGTGCCAGCCAGGATGGGGGCGCTCAGAACACTGAAGCTTTCTTT
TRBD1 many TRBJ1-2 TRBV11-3 CASSSQGAGGYGYTF TGTGCCAGCAGCTCGCAGGGGGCAGGCGGGTATGGCTACACCTTC
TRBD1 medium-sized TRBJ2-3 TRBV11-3 CASSSLRQGPDTQYF TGTGCCAGCAGCTCACTTAGACAGGGGCCAGATACGCAGTATTTT